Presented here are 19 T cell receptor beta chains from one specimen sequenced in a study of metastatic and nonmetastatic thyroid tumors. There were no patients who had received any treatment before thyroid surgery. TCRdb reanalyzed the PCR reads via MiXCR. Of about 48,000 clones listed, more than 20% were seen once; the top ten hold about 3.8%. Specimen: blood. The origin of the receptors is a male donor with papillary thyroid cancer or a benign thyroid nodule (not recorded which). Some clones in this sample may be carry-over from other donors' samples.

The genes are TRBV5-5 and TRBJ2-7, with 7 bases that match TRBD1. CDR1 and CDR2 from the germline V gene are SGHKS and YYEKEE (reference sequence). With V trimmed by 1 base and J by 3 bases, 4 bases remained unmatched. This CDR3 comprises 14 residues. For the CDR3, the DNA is TGTGCCAGCAGCTTGACAGGGGTGAACTACGAGCAGTACTTC. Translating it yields CASSLTGVNYEQYF.

CDR3 amino acids: CASSPHYGQGNTEAFF. The CDR3 nucleotides are TGTGCCAGCAGTCCGCATTACGGACAGGGAAACACTGAAGCTTTCTTT. The chain combines TRBV28 with TRBJ1-1; 8 bases align to TRBD1. This CDR3 has 16 amino acids. The germline CDR1 and CDR2 sequences are MDHEN and SYDVKM. Trimming cost V 5 bases and J 2 bases; bases outside gene matches: 10.

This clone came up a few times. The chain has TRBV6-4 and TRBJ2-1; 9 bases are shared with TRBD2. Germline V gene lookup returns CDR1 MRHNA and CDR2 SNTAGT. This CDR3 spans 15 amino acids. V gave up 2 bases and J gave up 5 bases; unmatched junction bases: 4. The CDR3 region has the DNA TGTGCCAGCAGTGACAATAGCGGGGGACACAATGAGCAGTTCTTC. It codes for CASSDNSGGHNEQFF.

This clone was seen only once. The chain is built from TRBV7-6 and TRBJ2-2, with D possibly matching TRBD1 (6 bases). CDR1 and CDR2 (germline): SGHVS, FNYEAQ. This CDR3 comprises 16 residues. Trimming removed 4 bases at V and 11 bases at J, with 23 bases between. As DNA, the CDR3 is TGTGCCAGCAGCTCATACAGGGTAGGGGACACCGTTGAGCTGTTTTTT. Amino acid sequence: CASSSYRVGDTVELFF.

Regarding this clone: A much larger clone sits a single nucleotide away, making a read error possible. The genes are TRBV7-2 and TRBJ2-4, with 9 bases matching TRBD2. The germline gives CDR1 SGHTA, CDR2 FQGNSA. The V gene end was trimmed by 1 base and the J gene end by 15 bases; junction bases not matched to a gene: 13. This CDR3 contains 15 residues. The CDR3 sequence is CASSLEGGGAPIRYF. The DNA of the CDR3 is TGTGCCAGCAGCTTAGAGGGCGGGGGGGCCCCCATTAGGTACTTC. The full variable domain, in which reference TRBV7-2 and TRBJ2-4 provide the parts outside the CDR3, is GAGVSQSPSNKVTEKGKDVELRCDPISGHTALYWYRQSLGQGLEFLIYFQGNSAPDKSGLPSDRFSAERTGGSVSTLTIQRTQQEDSAVYLCASSLEGGGAPIRYFGAGTRLSVL.

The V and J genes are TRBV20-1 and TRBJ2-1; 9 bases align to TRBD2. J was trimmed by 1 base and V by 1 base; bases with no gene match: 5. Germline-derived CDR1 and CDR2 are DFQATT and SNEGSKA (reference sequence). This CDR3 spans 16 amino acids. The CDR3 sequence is CSARVSGSRSYNEQFF. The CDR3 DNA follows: TGCAGTGCTAGAGTTAGCGGGAGTCGGTCCTACAATGAGCAGTTCTTC.

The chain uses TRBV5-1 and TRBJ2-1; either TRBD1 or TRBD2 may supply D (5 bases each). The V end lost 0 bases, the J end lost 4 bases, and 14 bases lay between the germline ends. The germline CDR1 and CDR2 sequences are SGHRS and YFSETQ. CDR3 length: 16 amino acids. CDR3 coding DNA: TGCGCCAGCAGCTTGGAGGGACGTAGCCCGTACAATGAGCAGTTCTTC. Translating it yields CASSLEGRSPYNEQFF.

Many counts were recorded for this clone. CDR3 in DNA: TGTGCCTGGAGTGTGGCGGGTTACAATTCACCCCTCCACTTT. Protein sequence: CAWSVAGYNSPLHF. The rearrangement links TRBV30 to TRBJ1-6, with D unresolved. Trimming took off 0 bases at V and 7 bases at J, with 10 bases between the two ends. The CDR3 contains 14 residues. Germline CDR1 reads GTSNPN; CDR2 reads SVGIG (reference sequence).

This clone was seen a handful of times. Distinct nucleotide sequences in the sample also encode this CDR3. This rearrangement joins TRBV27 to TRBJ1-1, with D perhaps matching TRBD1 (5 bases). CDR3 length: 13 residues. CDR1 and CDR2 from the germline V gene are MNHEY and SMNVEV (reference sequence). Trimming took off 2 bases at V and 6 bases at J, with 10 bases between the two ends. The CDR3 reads CASSLGGLPEAFF. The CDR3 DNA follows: TGTGCCAGCAGTTTAGGGGGTCTGCCTGAAGCTTTCTTT.

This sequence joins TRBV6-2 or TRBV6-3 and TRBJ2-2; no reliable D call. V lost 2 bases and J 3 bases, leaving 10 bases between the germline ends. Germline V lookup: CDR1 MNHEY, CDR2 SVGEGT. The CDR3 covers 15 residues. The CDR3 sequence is CASSYKTHYTGELFF. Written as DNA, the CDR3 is TGTGCCAGCAGTTACAAGACTCACTACACCGGGGAGCTGTTTTTT.

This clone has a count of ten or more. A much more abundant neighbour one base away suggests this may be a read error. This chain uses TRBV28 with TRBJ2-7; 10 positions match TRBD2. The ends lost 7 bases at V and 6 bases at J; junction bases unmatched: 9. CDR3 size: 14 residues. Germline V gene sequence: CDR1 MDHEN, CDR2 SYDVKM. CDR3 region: CASIPTSGKGEQYF. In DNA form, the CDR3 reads TGTGCCAGCATCCCTACTAGCGGGAAGGGCGAGCAGTACTTC.

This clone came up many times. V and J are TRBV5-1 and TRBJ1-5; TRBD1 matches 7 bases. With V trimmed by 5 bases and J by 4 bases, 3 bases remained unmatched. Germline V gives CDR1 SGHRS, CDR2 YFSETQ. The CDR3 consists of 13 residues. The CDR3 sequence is CASSRGQNQPQHF. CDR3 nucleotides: TGCGCCAGCAGTAGGGGACAGAATCAGCCCCAGCATTTT.

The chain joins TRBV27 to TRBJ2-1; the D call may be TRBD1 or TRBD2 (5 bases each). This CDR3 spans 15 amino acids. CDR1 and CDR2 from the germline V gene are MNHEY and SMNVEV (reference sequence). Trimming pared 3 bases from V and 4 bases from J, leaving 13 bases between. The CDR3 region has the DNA TGTGCCAGCAGTTTTGCCGGGACGGATTACAATGAGCAGTTCTTC. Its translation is CASSFAGTDYNEQFF.

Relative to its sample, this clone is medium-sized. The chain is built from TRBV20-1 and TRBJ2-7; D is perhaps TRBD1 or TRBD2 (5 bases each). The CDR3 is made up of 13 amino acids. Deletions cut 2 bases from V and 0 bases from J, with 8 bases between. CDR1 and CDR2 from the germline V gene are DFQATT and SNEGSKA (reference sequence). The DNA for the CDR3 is TGCAGTGCTAGACTGGGGGTCTCCTACGAGCAGTACTTC. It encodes CSARLGVSYEQYF.

DNA for the CDR3: TGTGCCAGCAGTTACTCGGGTCCAGCGACCAGCGAGCAGTACTTC. It codes for CASSYSGPATSEQYF. The chain recombines TRBV6-6 with TRBJ2-7, with no clear D. The CDR3 totals 15 residues. The V and J ends lost 0 bases and 6 bases respectively, with 15 bases between them. Germline V gene data show CDR1 as MNHNY and CDR2 as SVGAGI (reference sequence).

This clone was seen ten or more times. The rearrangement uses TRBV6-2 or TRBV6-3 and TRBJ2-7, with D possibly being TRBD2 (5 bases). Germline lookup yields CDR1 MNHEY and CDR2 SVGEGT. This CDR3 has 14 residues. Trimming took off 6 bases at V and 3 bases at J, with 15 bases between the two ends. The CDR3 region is CASSRGVSHYEQYF. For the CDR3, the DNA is TGTGCCAGCAGCCGGGGAGTATCCCACTACGAGCAGTACTTC.

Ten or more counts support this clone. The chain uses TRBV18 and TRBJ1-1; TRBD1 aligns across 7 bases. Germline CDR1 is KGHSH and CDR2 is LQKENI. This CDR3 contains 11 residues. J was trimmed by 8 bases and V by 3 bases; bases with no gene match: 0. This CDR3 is CASSPDREAFF. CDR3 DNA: TGTGCCAGCTCACCGGACAGGGAAGCTTTCTTT.

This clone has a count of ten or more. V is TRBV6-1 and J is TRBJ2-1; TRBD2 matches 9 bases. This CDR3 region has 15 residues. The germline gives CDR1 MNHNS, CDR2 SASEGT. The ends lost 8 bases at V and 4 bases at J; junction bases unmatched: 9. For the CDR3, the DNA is TGTGCCAGCCGACTTAGCGGGAGCGGATACAATGAGCAGTTCTTC. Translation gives CASRLSGSGYNEQFF.

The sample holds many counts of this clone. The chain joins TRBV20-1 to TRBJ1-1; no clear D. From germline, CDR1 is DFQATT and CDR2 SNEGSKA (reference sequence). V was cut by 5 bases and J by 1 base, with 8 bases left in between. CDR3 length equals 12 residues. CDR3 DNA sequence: TGCAGTGCTCCCCGACAGAACACTGAAGCTTTCTTT. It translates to CSAPRQNTEAFF.